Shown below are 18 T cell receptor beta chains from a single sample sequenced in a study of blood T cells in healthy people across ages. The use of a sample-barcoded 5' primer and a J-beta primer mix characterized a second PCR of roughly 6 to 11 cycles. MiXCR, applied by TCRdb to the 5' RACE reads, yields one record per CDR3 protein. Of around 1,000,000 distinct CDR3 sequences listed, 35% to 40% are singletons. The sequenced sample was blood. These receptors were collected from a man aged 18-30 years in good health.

The CDR3 reads CASSRQKIEGTASYEQYF. For the CDR3, the DNA is TGCGCCAGCAGCCGTCAGAAGATTGAGGGGACAGCCTCCTACGAGCAGTACTTC. This rearrangement joins TRBV4-3 to TRBJ2-7; 7 bases are a match to TRBD1. The CDR3 covers 18 residues. V gave up 4 bases and J gave up 0 bases; unmatched junction bases: 15. CDR1 and CDR2 from the germline V gene are LGHNA and YSLEER.

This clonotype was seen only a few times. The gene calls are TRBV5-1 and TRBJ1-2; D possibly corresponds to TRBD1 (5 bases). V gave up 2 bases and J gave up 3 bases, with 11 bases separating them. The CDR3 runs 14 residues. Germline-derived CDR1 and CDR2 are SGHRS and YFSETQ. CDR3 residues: CASSFLGADYGYTF. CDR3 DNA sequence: TGCGCCAGCAGCTTCCTTGGGGCCGACTATGGCTACACCTTC.

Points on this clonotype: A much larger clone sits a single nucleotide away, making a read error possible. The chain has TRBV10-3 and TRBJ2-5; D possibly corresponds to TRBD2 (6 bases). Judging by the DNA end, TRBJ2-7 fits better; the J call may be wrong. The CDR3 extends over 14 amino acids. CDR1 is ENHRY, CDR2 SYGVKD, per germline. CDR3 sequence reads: CAISERGETYEQYF. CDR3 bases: TGTGCCATCAGTGAGCGCGGGGAGACCTACGAGCAGTACTTC.

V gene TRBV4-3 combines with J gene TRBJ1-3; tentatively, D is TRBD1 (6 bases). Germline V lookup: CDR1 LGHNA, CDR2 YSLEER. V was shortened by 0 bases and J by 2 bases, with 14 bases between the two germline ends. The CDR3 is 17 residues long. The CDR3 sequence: CASSQDWTRGTGNTIYF. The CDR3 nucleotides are TGCGCCAGCAGCCAAGATTGGACCAGGGGAACTGGAAACACCATATATTTT.

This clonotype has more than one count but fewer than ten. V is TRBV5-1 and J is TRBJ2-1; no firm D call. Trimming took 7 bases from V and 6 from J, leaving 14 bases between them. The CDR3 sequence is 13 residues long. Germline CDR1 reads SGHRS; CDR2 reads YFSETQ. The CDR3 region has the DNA TGCGCCAGCGAGCTTGATCGGTCCAATGAGCAGTTCTTC. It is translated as CASELDRSNEQFF.

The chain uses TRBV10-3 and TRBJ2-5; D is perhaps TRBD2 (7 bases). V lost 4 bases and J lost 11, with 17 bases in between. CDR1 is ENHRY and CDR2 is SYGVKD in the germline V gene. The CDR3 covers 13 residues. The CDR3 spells CAISGGGISEQYF. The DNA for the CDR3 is TGTGCCATCAGTGGGGGGGGCATAAGTGAGCAGTACTTC.

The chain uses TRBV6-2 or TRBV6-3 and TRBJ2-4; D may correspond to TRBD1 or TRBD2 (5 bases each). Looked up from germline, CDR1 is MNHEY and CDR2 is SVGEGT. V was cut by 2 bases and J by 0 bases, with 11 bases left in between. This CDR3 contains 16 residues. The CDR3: CASSYGTLLAKNIQYF. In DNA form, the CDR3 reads TGTGCCAGCAGTTACGGGACGCTACTAGCCAAAAACATTCAGTACTTC.

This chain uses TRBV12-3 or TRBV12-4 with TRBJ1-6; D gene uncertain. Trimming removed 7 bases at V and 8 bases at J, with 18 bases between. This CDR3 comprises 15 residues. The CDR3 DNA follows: TGTGCCAGCAAAAGTTCGGGGTGGGCCGATTCACCCCTCCACTTT. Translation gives CASKSSGWADSPLHF.

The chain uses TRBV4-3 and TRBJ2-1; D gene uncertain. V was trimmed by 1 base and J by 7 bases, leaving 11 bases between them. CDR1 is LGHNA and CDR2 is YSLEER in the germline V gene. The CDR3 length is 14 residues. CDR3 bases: TGCGCCAGCAGCCAAGGCAGATCTATGAATGAGCAGTTCTTC. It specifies CASSQGRSMNEQFF.

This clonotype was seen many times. CDR3: CASSLASVPDTQYF. The CDR3 nucleotides are TGTGCCAGCAGTTTAGCCTCGGTCCCAGATACGCAGTATTTT. This chain joins TRBV12-3 or TRBV12-4 and TRBJ2-3, with D unresolved. V was cut by 0 bases and J by 4 bases, with 8 bases left in between. This CDR3 is 14 amino acids long.

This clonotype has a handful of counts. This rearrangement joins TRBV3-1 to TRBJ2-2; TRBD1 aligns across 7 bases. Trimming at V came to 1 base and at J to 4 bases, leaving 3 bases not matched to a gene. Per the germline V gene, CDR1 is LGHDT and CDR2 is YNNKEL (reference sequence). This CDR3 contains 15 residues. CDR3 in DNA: TGTGCCAGCAGCCAAGGACAGGGCTCCACCGGGGAGCTGTTTTTT. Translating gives CASSQGQGSTGELFF.

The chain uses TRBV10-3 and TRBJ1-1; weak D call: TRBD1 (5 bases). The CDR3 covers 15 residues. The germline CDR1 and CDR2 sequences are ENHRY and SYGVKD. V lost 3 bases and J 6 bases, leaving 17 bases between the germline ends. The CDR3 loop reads CAISEEGQGGAEAFF. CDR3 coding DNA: TGTGCCATCAGTGAAGAGGGCCAGGGAGGCGCTGAAGCTTTCTTT.

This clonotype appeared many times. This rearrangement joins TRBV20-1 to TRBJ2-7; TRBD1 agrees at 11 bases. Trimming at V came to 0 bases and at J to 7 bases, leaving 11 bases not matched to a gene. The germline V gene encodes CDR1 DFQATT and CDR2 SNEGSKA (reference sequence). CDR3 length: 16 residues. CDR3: CSARDPRGTGGNEQYF. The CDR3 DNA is TGCAGTGCTAGAGATCCGCGGGGGACAGGGGGGAATGAGCAGTACTTC.

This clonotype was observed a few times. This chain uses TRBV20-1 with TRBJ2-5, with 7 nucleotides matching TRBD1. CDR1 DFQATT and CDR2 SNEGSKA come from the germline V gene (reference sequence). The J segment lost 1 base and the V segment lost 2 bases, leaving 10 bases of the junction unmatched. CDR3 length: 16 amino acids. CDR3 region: CSARPLSTGLQETQYF. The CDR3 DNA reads TGCAGTGCTAGACCCCTCTCGACAGGGCTCCAAGAGACCCAGTACTTC.

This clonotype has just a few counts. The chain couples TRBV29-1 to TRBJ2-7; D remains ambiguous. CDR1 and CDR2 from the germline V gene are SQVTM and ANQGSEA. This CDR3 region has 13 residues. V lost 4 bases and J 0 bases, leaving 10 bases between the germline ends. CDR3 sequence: CSVAGEFSYEQYF. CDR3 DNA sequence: TGCAGCGTTGCAGGCGAGTTCTCCTACGAGCAGTACTTC.

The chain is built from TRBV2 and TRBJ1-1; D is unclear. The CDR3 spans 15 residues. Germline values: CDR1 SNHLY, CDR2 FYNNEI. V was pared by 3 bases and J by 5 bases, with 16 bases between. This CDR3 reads CASSERSPQSTEAFF. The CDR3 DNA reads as TGTGCCAGCAGTGAGCGGAGTCCCCAGAGTACTGAAGCTTTCTTT.

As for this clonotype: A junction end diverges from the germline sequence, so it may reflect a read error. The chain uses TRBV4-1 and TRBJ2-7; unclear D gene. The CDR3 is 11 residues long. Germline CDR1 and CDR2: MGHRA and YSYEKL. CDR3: CASSQEYEQYF. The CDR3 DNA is TGTGCCAGCAGCCAAGAATACGAGCAGTACTTC.

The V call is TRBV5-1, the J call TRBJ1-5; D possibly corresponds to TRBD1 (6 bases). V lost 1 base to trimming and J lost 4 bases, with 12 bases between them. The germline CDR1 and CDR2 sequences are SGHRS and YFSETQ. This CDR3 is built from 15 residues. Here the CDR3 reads CASSLMGARNQPQHF. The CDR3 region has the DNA TGCGCCAGCAGCTTGATGGGGGCCCGAAATCAGCCCCAGCATTTT.